The next 26 T cell receptor beta chains were all read from a single sample in a study of blood T cell repertoires in COVID-19 (dated by TCRdb to 2018 to 2020). The library was generated by the immunoSEQ multiplex PCR assay. Sourced from immuneACCESS, this table was stored by TCRdb with only in-frame sequences that have V and J called. A share of the clones is absent; for the studies checked, an unresolved V gene accounts for under half, and the remainder has no known explanation. The sample profile shows some 200,000 clones; approximately 81% of them were found once. Together, the top ten hold over 15% of the sample. The sample comprised peripheral blood. These receptors were obtained from a woman of 80 years or more with active or convalescent COVID-19.

V and J are TRBV11-3 and TRBJ2-1, with TRBD1 matching over 10 bases. Germline CDR1 reads SGHNT; CDR2 reads YENEEA. The CDR3 is 16 residues long. The junction had 9 bases not matched to a gene; V was cut back by 6 bases and J by 4 bases. The DNA for the CDR3 is TGTGCCAGCAGTTACTCCGGGACAGGGGCTTACAATGAGCAGTTCTTC. Its protein product is CASSYSGTGAYNEQFF.

The chain combines TRBV19 with TRBJ1-1, with no clear D. Between the trimmed V and J ends, which lost 1 base and 0 bases, there was a span of 3 bases. The CDR3 runs to 13 residues. Germline V gives CDR1 LNHDA, CDR2 SQIVND (reference sequence). CDR3 DNA: TGTGCCAGTAGTATAGGAGTGAACACTGAAGCTTTCTTT. Translation: CASSIGVNTEAFF.

The chain couples TRBV10-3 to TRBJ1-1, with TRBD1 matching 7 bases. The CDR3 length is 13 residues. Germline V gives CDR1 ENHRY, CDR2 SYGVKD. V was pared by 4 bases and J by 3 bases, with 2 bases of the junction left unmatched. The CDR3 here is CAISGGQHTEAFF. The CDR3 DNA is TGTGCCATCAGTGGGGGACAGCACACTGAAGCTTTCTTT.

The chain joins TRBV5-4 to TRBJ2-3; 10 nucleotides match TRBD2. This CDR3 is built from 15 residues. With 5 bases clipped from V and 2 bases from J, the junction kept 5 bases outside the gene matches. The V gene's germline CDR1 is SGHNT and CDR2 YYREEE (reference sequence). CDR3 in amino acids: CASRFSGGPTDTQYF. The CDR3 DNA is TGTGCCAGCAGGTTTAGCGGGGGGCCCACAGATACGCAGTATTTT.

As regards this clone: The same CDR3 also results from other DNA sequences found in this sample. The chain is built from TRBV24-1 and TRBJ2-1; 7 bases align to TRBD1. Trimming cost V 5 bases and J 0 bases; bases outside gene matches: 3. CDR3 length: 15 amino acids. Germline V lookup: CDR1 KGHDR, CDR2 SFDVKD. The CDR3 region has the DNA TGTGCCACCAGTGGAGGGACAGACTCCTACAATGAGCAGTTCTTC. Protein product: CATSGGTDSYNEQFF.

The chain links TRBV7-2 to TRBJ2-7, with D possibly matching TRBD2 (5 bases). The CDR3 spans 14 residues. Trimming pared 5 bases from V and 0 bases from J, leaving 11 bases between. Looked up from germline, CDR1 is SGHTA and CDR2 is FQGNSA. The CDR3, as DNA: TGTGCCAGCAGCCCCCTTGCGGGCTCCTACGAGCAGTACTTC. Translated: CASSPLAGSYEQYF. Complete variable domain (other parts from reference TRBV7-2 and TRBJ2-7): GAGVSQSPSNKVTEKGKDVELRCDPISGHTALYWYRQSLGQGLEFLIYFQGNSAPDKSGLPSDRFSAERTGGSVSTLTIQRTQQEDSAVYLCASSPLAGSYEQYFGPGTRLTVT.

This clone was detected ten times or more. The CDR3, as DNA: TGTGCCAGCTCACTTCGTGGGACATCGAACGTCGGGAACACCGGGGAGCTGTTTTTT. It is translated as CASSLRGTSNVGNTGELFF. This sequence joins TRBV18 and TRBJ2-2; D possibly corresponds to TRBD1 (6 bases). Germline CDR1 KGHSH, CDR2 LQKENI. This CDR3 has 19 residues. V lost 4 bases and J lost 1, with 22 bases in between.

This clone has more than one count but fewer than ten. The rearrangement uses TRBV5-1 and TRBJ2-3, with 10 bases aligning to TRBD2. V was clipped by 1 base and J by 2 bases; unmatched bases: 7. CDR1 is SGHRS, CDR2 YFSETQ, per germline. The CDR3 totals 17 residues. The CDR3, as DNA: TGCGCCAGCAGCTTGAGCAGCGGGGGGGCCGACACAGATACGCAGTATTTT. This translates into CASSLSSGGADTDTQYF.

The chain couples TRBV9 to TRBJ2-2, with TRBD2 as a possible D gene (5 bases). Trimming took off 4 bases at V and 4 bases at J, with 14 bases between the two ends. The germline V gene has CDR1 SGDLS and CDR2 YYNGEE. The CDR3 is made up of 15 amino acids. The CDR3 DNA follows: TGTGCCAGCAGCCCCACAGAGGGTGCCACCGGGGAGCTGTTTTTT. It codes for CASSPTEGATGELFF. Variable domain in full (rest from reference TRBV9 and TRBJ2-2): DSGVTQTPKHLITATGQRVTLRCSPRSGDLSVYWYQQSLDQGLQFLIQYYNGEERAKGNILERFSAQQFPDLHSELNLSSLELGDSALYFCASSPTEGATGELFFGEGSRLTVL.

This rearrangement joins TRBV19 to TRBJ1-2; a possible D gene is TRBD1 (5 bases). The CDR3 runs 15 residues. V lost 1 base to trimming and J lost 0 bases, with 9 bases between them. The germline gives CDR1 LNHDA, CDR2 SQIVND (reference sequence). CDR3 sequence reads: CASSIGRASNYGYTF. In DNA form, the CDR3 reads TGTGCCAGTAGTATAGGCAGGGCGTCTAACTATGGCTACACCTTC.

The chain joins TRBV5-1 to TRBJ2-3; a weak D match, TRBD1 (6 bases). Trimming took off 3 bases at V and 6 bases at J, with 11 bases between the two ends. The CDR3 extends over 13 amino acids. The germline V gene has CDR1 SGHRS and CDR2 YFSETQ. The CDR3 loop reads CASSSTGIDTQYF. CDR3 bases: TGCGCCAGCAGCTCCACAGGGATTGATACGCAGTATTTT.

This clone appeared once. This rearrangement joins TRBV4-3 to TRBJ2-1, with 7 bases matching TRBD2. V lost 0 bases and J lost 14; bases outside the gene matches: 1. Germline CDR1 reads LGHNA; CDR2 reads YSLEER. The CDR3 is made up of 11 amino acids. The CDR3 protein is CASSQERGEFF. In nucleotides, the CDR3 is TGCGCCAGCAGCCAAGAACGGGGGGAGTTCTTC.

This clone was seen a few times. V gene TRBV11-2 combines with J gene TRBJ1-5; D is unclear. The CDR3 has 14 amino acids. Germline V gene sequence: CDR1 SGHAT, CDR2 FQNNGV. V was trimmed by 6 bases and J by 6 bases, leaving 15 bases between them. CDR3 residues: CASSQIPTGQPQHF. For the CDR3, the DNA is TGTGCCAGCAGTCAAATCCCCACTGGTCAGCCCCAGCATTTT.

The sample holds a few counts of this clone. CDR3 nucleotides: TGTGCCAGCAGCTTATTAGGACTAGCGGGGGAGACCCAGTACTTC. Encoded protein: CASSLLGLAGETQYF. The chain employs TRBV7-3 and TRBJ2-5; 12 positions agree with TRBD2. From germline, CDR1 is SGHTA and CDR2 FQGTGA. V shed 2 bases and J 5 bases; nucleotides not matched to a gene: 3. The length of the CDR3 is 15 residues.

This chain connects TRBV19 to TRBJ1-3; TRBD1 is a possible D gene (5 bases). Germline V gene data show CDR1 as LNHDA and CDR2 as SQIVND (reference sequence). Between the trimmed V and J ends, which lost 9 bases and 7 bases, there was a span of 16 bases. The CDR3 totals 13 residues. The CDR3 loop reads CASEKQGHNTIYF. The CDR3, as DNA: TGTGCCAGCGAAAAGCAGGGCCATAACACCATATATTTT.

V usage is TRBV18 and J usage is TRBJ2-3; 7 nucleotides agree with TRBD2. In germline, CDR1 is KGHSH, CDR2 LQKENI. V dropped 0 bases and J dropped 8; count of bases not matched to a gene: 5. The CDR3 is 14 amino acids. The CDR3, as DNA: TGTGCCAGCTCACCACCGACGGAGCGGGGTACGCAGTATTTT. Its protein is CASSPPTERGTQYF.

J is TRBJ2-5 and V is TRBV11-2; D is perhaps TRBD2 (6 bases). Trimming took 1 base from V and 3 from J, leaving 9 bases between them. The CDR3 loop spans 14 amino acids. The V gene's germline CDR1 is SGHAT and CDR2 FQNNGV. For the CDR3, the DNA is TGTGCCAGCAGCTTAGTTAGCGGAGAAGAGACCCAGTACTTC. Translating gives CASSLVSGEETQYF.

V is TRBV7-9 and J is TRBJ2-1; 7 bases match TRBD2. Germline V gene lookup returns CDR1 SEHNR and CDR2 FQNEAQ (reference sequence). The junction had 10 bases not matched to a gene; V was cut back by 5 bases and J by 3 bases. The CDR3 has 16 amino acids. CDR3 coding DNA: TGTGCCAGCAGCCAGAAAGCAGGACTAGGCTACAATGAGCAGTTCTTC. Encoded protein: CASSQKAGLGYNEQFF.

The V gene is TRBV5-1, the J gene TRBJ2-3, with a weak D call TRBD1 (5 bases). Looked up from germline, CDR1 is SGHRS and CDR2 is YFSETQ. The CDR3 length is 13 residues. V lost 4 bases and J lost 3, with 9 bases in between. In nucleotides, the CDR3 is TGCGCCAGCAGCCAGGGCCAAACAGATACGCAGTATTTT. It yields the protein CASSQGQTDTQYF.

This chain joins TRBV19 and TRBJ2-3; D is ambiguous. V lost 7 bases, J lost 7 bases, and 9 bases lay in between. The germline CDR1 and CDR2 sequences are LNHDA and SQIVND (reference sequence). CDR3 length equals 11 residues. The DNA of the CDR3 is TGTGCCAGTATGACGCGGTATACGCAGTATTTT. This codes for CASMTRYTQYF.

The CDR3 is CASSPGSDRSKGTEAFF. The CDR3 nucleotides are TGTGCCAGCTCACCAGGGTCCGACAGGAGTAAAGGCACTGAAGCTTTCTTT. This chain connects TRBV18 to TRBJ1-1; a possible D gene is TRBD1 (6 bases). Germline CDR1 reads KGHSH; CDR2 reads LQKENI. Trimming stripped 2 bases from V and 4 bases from J, with 20 bases between. The CDR3 spans 17 residues.

Details on this clone: The junction differs from germline at one of its ends, possibly a read error. The DNA of the CDR3 is TGTGCCAGCAGTCTAGCGGGGGCGAAAACCGGGGAGCTGTTTTTT. It encodes CASSLAGAKTGELFF. The rearrangement uses TRBV5-6 and TRBJ2-2; 10 nucleotides agree with TRBD2. In germline, CDR1 is SGHDT, CDR2 YYEEEE. The length of the CDR3 is 15 residues. Supplemented by reference TRBV5-6 and TRBJ2-2, the full variable domain reads DAGVTQSPTHLIKTRGQQVTLRCSPKSGHDTVSWYQQALGQGPQFIFQYYEEEERQRGNFPDRFSGHQFPNYSSELNVNALLLGDSALYLCASSLAGAKTGELFFGEGSRLTVL.

The chain recombines TRBV6-2 or TRBV6-3 with TRBJ2-7, with TRBD1 matching 7 bases. CDR3 length: 15 amino acids. Trimming cost V 6 bases and J 0 bases; bases outside gene matches: 8. The germline V gene has CDR1 MNHEY and CDR2 SVGEGT. The CDR3 sequence is CASSRQGGVSYEQYF. Written as DNA, the CDR3 is TGTGCCAGCAGCCGACAGGGTGGGGTCTCCTACGAGCAGTACTTC.

The gene calls are TRBV9 and TRBJ2-7; 9 positions match TRBD2. With 3 bases clipped from V and 4 bases from J, the junction kept 8 bases outside the gene matches. This CDR3 has 15 residues. Germline V lookup: CDR1 SGDLS, CDR2 YYNGEE. In DNA form, the CDR3 reads TGTGCCAGCAGCGAACGCGGGGGGGCTTTGTACGAGCAGTACTTC. Encoded protein: CASSERGGALYEQYF.

In this sample, this clone turned up once. This chain links TRBV27 with TRBJ1-2, with D possibly matching TRBD1 (5 bases). V lost 0 bases and J lost 5, with 13 bases in between. The CDR3 is made up of 15 amino acids. The V gene's germline CDR1 is MNHEY and CDR2 SMNVEV (reference sequence). The chain's CDR3 is CASSLSGGAGYGYTF. DNA of the CDR3: TGTGCCAGCAGTTTATCCGGAGGGGCAGGGTATGGCTACACCTTC.

This chain connects TRBV19 to TRBJ1-2, with no clear D. Trimming pared 1 base from V and 8 bases from J, leaving 8 bases between. The CDR3 length is 12 residues. Germline-derived CDR1 and CDR2 are LNHDA and SQIVND (reference sequence). CDR3 coding DNA: TGTGCCAGTAGTATAGTGGCAGGAGGCTACACCTTC. Protein product: CASSIVAGGYTF.